This T cell receptor (beta chain) came from a study of CD8 T cells in ankylosing spondylitis. Whole-study results and caveats: Disease-linked clones were reportedly significantly enriched in matched ankylosing spondylitis synovial fluid. Blood from ankylosing spondylitis patients appeared to carry a characteristic eight-variant TCR beta motif. In peripheral blood, disease-linked CD8+ clones occurred at relatively low frequencies.

This clonotype came up a few times. Its antigen is not identified. Germline CDR1 is SGHDT and CDR2 is YYEEEE. CDR3 length equals 13 residues. With 4 bases removed from V and 3 bases from J, the gap between germline ends came to 8 bases. The authors made TCR beta libraries by quantitative 5'-RACE with molecular barcodes. In TCRdb, the 5' RACE reads were re-called with MiXCR into one record per CDR3 protein. The sample shows 30,000 to 45,000 distinct CDR3 sequences, approximately 17% of them seen only once. The V call is TRBV5-6, the J call TRBJ1-5, with unresolved D. Specimen: blood. The receptor comes from a male donor with ankylosing spondylitis or in good health (not recorded which). CDR3 bases: TGTGCCAGCAGCCCGGGAAACAATCAGCCCCAGCATTTT. Translating it yields CASSPGNNQPQHF.